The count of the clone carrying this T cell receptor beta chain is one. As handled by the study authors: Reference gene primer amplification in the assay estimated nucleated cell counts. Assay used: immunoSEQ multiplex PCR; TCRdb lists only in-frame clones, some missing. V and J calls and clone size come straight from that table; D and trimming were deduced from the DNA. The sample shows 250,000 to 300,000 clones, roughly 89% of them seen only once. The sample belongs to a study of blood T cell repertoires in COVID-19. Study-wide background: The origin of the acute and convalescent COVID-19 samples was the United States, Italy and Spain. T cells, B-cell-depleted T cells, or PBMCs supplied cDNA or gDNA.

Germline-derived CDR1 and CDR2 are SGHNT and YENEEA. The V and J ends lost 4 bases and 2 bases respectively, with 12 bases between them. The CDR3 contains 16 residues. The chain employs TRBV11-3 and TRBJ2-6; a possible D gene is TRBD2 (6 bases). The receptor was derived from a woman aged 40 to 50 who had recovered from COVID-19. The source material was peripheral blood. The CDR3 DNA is TGTGCCAGCAGCTCGGAGGGGAAACCTGGGGCCAACGTCCTGACTTTC. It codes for CASSSEGKPGANVLTF.